This T cell receptor (beta chain) was retrieved from a study of regulatory T cells in long-lasting Graves disease (dated by TCRdb to the early 2020s). The study in broad terms: In the newly diagnosed Graves' disease group, patients had been taking antithyroid drugs for less than 3 months. Patients with persistent Graves' disease were compared with patients with newly diagnosed Graves' disease using TCR sequencing and RNA sequencing of peripheral blood. The study took place in China and was registered as a clinical trial. TCR sequencing covered about 13 persistent and 20 or so newly diagnosed Graves' disease patients, 33 samples in total.

The library relied on multiplex PCR. Instrument used: Illumina HiSeq 4000. TCR beta libraries were built with iRepertoire HTBI primers and Arm-PCR amplification of CDR3 regions. PCR products were gel purified before sequencing. Under the source paper's analysis protocol: Gene usage analysis of CDR3 amino acid clonotypes used the 60 to 80 TRBV and 14 TRBJ segments found across samples. COPE and FqMerger were used to merge the filtered high-quality paired reads into contigs. BLAST was used to align contigs to IMGT TRBV, TRBD and TRBJ reference genes, with CDR3 defined following IMGT. Any clonotype with a frequency above 0.1% was classified as a highly expanded clone. Repertoire diversity was measured by Shannon entropy, and V-J evenness by the Gini coefficient. A clonotype was considered public if more than one individual shared it. Starting from the raw public reads, TCRdb applied fastp trimming at Q25, assembled clones with MiXCR and retained in-frame beta chains. Entries are consolidated by CDR3 protein sequence, retaining the most common genes and DNA. TCRdb's processing, not the authors', yielded these V and J calls. This sample holds fewer than 550,000 distinct CDR3 sequences; over 15% were observed only once. The ten largest account for 23% of the sample.

The sample's time point label is to be understood as: newly diagnosed GD, antithyroid drugs for less than 3 months. For both TCR sequencing and RNA sequencing, RNA was extracted from PBMCs using TRIzol. The diagnosis of Graves' disease followed American Thyroid Association guidelines. The patients came from an endocrinology department in Xi'an, China. Each patient gave 7.5 to 10 milliliters of peripheral blood, collected in an EDTA anticoagulant tube. PBMCs were isolated by Ficoll Paque Plus density gradient separation without further T cell sorting. An Agilent 2100 Bioanalyzer and agarose gel were used to check RNA quality, and a NanoDrop 2000 was used to measure RNA concentration. This clonotype showed up many times. What this receptor recognizes is not known. No clone much larger than this one lies a single base away; base qualities are absent. The full study reports these points: Sequencing and analysis were restricted to the TCR beta chain. The authors acknowledged the small sample size as a limitation that may reduce accuracy. Lower TCR Shannon entropy and fewer highly expanded clones were observed in persistent Graves' disease patients than in newly diagnosed patients, which suggested clonal expansion. Persistent patients shared more public clonotypes among themselves (around 2,500) than newly diagnosed patients did (approximately 970). Peripheral blood alone was examined, since thyroid tissue, which constituted the primary lesion, could not be accessed.

These data were also filed under a second study, of T cells in Graves' hyperthyroidism and ophthalmopathy. From that second study: Stable Graves' hyperthyroidism was defined as no progression to ophthalmopathy during 18 months of follow-up. Hyperthyroidism patients were aged 18 to 65 years and newly diagnosed, with disease duration of less than 2 months. Exclusion was applied to patients with uncontrolled infections, other autoimmune diseases, pregnancy or lactation. Diagnoses were based on clinical symptoms, serum thyroxine and TRAb, thyroid ultrasound and orbital computed tomography. The first round of RT-PCR for the TCR CDR3 was performed with the HTBI primer set and the Qiagen OneStep RT-PCR kit. Most expanded thyroid clonotypes (frequency above 0.001) were also detected in blood, suggesting blood repertoires may reflect thyroid immune responses. A model built on a 13 V-J signature distinguished ophthalmopathy from stable hyperthyroidism, reaching around 87% sensitivity and 81.08% specificity in cross-validation and 80%/75% in testing. In validation, progression to ophthalmopathy was predicted by the model with nearly 71% sensitivity and about 72% specificity, a median of 6.5 months before onset. To identify distinguishing TCR V-J signatures, a discovery cohort of 90 to 100 patients was used, comprising 40 to 45 with Graves' ophthalmopathy and around 60 with stable Graves' hyperthyroidism. Whether ophthalmopathy could be predicted prospectively was tested in an independent validation cohort made up of roughly 19 hyperthyroidism patients plus 17 patients who later progressed to ophthalmopathy. The approximately 100 discovery patients were randomly split 7:3 into training and test sets. The study also compared thyroid tissue and blood T-cell repertoires from five or six Graves' hyperthyroidism patients. After blood sampling, hyperthyroidism patients were treated with methimazole at a starting dose of 30 mg daily, and ophthalmopathy patients were treated with high-dose intravenous methylprednisolone. A second multiplex PCR round built the libraries, followed by size selection and purification. Paired-end sequencing of the libraries was performed with 100 bp reads on an Illumina HiSeq2000. Raw data were processed with SOAPnuke, discarding reads with adapters, uncalled bases, mean Phred below 15, or no exact constant-primer or identifier match. High-quality paired reads were merged using COPE v1.2.5, and each unique nucleotide sequence was defined as a clonotype. MiTCR v1.1 was used to align the clonotypes against IMGT TRBV, TRBD and TRBJ reference segments. The analysis was restricted to V-J combinations with a frequency above 0.0001, which together covered 99.2% of the repertoires. A TCS score was defined as the ratio of F50 (clonal expansion) to E x V (chaos), with BLOSUM62-based TCRdist applied between CDR3 peptides within each V-J. Welch's t-statistics and random forest reduced roughly 540 V-J features to roughly 13, which were used in a naive Bayes classifier (R e1071). Sample size was not statistically predetermined, and investigators were not blinded to group allocation. The paper reports TCR Vbeta CDR3 sequencing of 130 to 150 peripheral blood samples: under 45 ophthalmopathy, over 70 hyperthyroidism and about 17 progressor patients.

The sequencing used peripheral blood mononuclear cells (PBMCs), collected at new diagnosis, from a patient treated with antithyroid drugs. The receptor was isolated from a woman under 30 with Graves disease. Donor details come from another sample of the same person, matched by shared clones.

The encoded CDR3 is CASSKLGGRRTYNEQFF. The DNA is TGTGCCAGCAGCAAACTAGGCGGGAGACGCACCTACAATGAGCAGTTCTTC. This chain joins TRBV11-2 to TRBJ2-1, and 7 bases in between align with TRBD2. The CDR3 starts with the cysteine, ends with the phenylalanine, and has 17 residues. CDR3 DNA is the only sequence kept; it has 51 bases, read in frame from the first base. From V the trimming removes 5 bases and from J it removes 2 bases, while the gene matches leave 12 bases of the junction unaccounted for. The CDR1 and CDR2 encoded by the germline V gene are SGHAT and FQNNGV. Reference TRBV11-2 and TRBJ2-1 genes cover what lies past the CDR3, so the full variable domain is EAGVAQSPRYKIIEKRQSVAFWCNPISGHATLYWYQQILGQGPKLLIQFQNNGVVDDSQLPKDRFSAERLKGVDSTLKIQPAKLEDSAVYLCASSKLGGRRTYNEQFFGPGTRLTVL.